The 13 T cell receptor beta chains in this list originate from one sample, sequenced in a study of a mutant IDH1 vaccine in newly diagnosed glioma (dated by TCRdb to about 2021). The receptor library was made with the immunoSEQ multiplex PCR assay. In its TCRdb copy, this immuneACCESS table keeps in-frame sequences only and misses some clones. Where compared with another copy, unresolved V genes explain less than half of these, and the others have no known cause. Present in this sample are fewer than 100,000 clones, 70% to 90% of which were seen just once. The top ten clonotypes cover approximately 0.57% of the sample. This specimen's time point label, interpreted: baseline, week 1 (first vaccination visit). What this sample's treatment or condition label stands for: pre-vaccination baseline after standard-of-care therapy. This specimen consisted of PBMCs, obtained from a glioma patient treated with radiotherapy, temozolomide or both. The receptors here all came from a woman aged 45-65 years with glioma.

The V gene is TRBV29-1, the J gene TRBJ1-1; D is undetermined. Germline CDR1 is SQVTM and CDR2 is ANQGSEA. This CDR3 has 16 residues. V shed 5 bases and J shed 5 bases, with 24 bases lying between them. The CDR3 loop is CSVLEGLPRRATEAFF. In nucleotides, the CDR3 is TGCAGCGTTTTGGAAGGGCTTCCAAGGCGGGCGACTGAAGCTTTCTTT.

The chain combines TRBV27 with TRBJ1-4, with D maybe TRBD1 (5 bases). The germline V gene encodes CDR1 MNHEY and CDR2 SMNVEV (reference sequence). The CDR3 contains 15 residues. The V gene lost 7 bases and the J gene lost 4 bases, with 16 bases spanning the gap. The CDR3 protein is CASTSILGGNEKLFF. The CDR3 bases are TGTGCCAGCACCTCTATCTTGGGGGGTAATGAAAAACTGTTTTTT. The full variable domain, completed using reference TRBV27 and TRBJ1-4, is EAQVTQNPRYLITVTGKKLTVTCSQNMNHEYMSWYRQDPGLGLRQIYYSMNVEVTDKGDVPEGYKVSRKEKRNFPLILESPSPNQTSLYFCASTSILGGNEKLFFGSGTQLSVL.

The chain is built from TRBV9 and TRBJ2-3; 7 bases map to TRBD2. V trimming: 4 bases; J trimming: 4 bases; junction bases outside the gene matches: 6. The CDR3 sequence is 14 residues long. Germline CDR1 SGDLS, CDR2 YYNGEE. The CDR3 loop reads CASSTRAGADTQYF. The CDR3 DNA reads as TGTGCCAGCAGCACCCGTGCGGGAGCAGATACGCAGTATTTT.

This chain uses TRBV18 with TRBJ2-2; TRBD2 matches at 8 bases. CDR1 KGHSH and CDR2 LQKENI come from the germline V gene. CDR3 length equals 17 residues. Trimming took 6 bases from V and 2 from J; bases not matched to a gene: 11. The CDR3 loop is CASSIPLAARNTGELFF. The CDR3 region has the DNA TGTGCCAGCTCCATACCACTAGCGGCGCGAAACACCGGGGAGCTGTTTTTT.

The chain has TRBV28 and TRBJ1-2; D remains unclear. The CDR3 covers 9 residues. Germline V gene sequence: CDR1 MDHEN, CDR2 SYDVKM. The CDR3: CGTGDGYTF. The CDR3 nucleotides read TGTGGGACCGGGGATGGCTACACCTTC.

The rearrangement links TRBV18 to TRBJ2-7; D possibly corresponds to TRBD1 (5 bases). V gave up 2 bases and J gave up 5 bases, with 16 bases separating them. The germline V gene encodes CDR1 KGHSH and CDR2 LQKENI. The CDR3 extends over 15 amino acids. DNA for the CDR3: TGTGCCAGCTCACCAAGGCAGGGAACCACCAACGAGCAGTACTTC. Amino acids: CASSPRQGTTNEQYF.

The chain couples TRBV28 to TRBJ2-1; TRBD2 agrees at 13 bases. Germline values: CDR1 MDHEN, CDR2 SYDVKM. The CDR3 runs 17 residues. V dropped 6 bases and J dropped 5; count of bases not matched to a gene: 10. The CDR3 sequence: CASSQGLAGWGHNEQFF. The CDR3 region has the DNA TGTGCCAGCAGCCAGGGACTAGCGGGATGGGGGCACAATGAGCAGTTCTTC.

This chain uses TRBV10-2 with TRBJ1-3; 7 bases align to TRBD1. CDR1 WSHSY and CDR2 SAAADI come from the germline V gene. This CDR3 comprises 17 residues. Unmatched junction bases numbered 5, after V lost 0 bases and J lost 0 bases. CDR3 bases: TGCGCCAGCAGTGAGTCGATGGGACAGAGCTCTGGAAACACCATATATTTT. It is translated as CASSESMGQSSGNTIYF.

The V call is TRBV4-1, the J call TRBJ2-1; D gene unclear. The V end lost 4 bases, the J end lost 7 bases, and 11 bases lay between the germline ends. The CDR3 length is 13 residues. CDR1 and CDR2 from the germline V gene are MGHRA and YSYEKL. The CDR3 nucleotides are TGCGCCAGCAGCCGCCCCCAGAAGAATGAGCAGTTCTTC. Its protein product is CASSRPQKNEQFF.

This chain links TRBV7-2 with TRBJ2-2; 11 bases align to TRBD2. The trim removed 7 bases at V and 5 bases at J, leaving 3 bases unmatched. The CDR3 length is 14 residues. Germline assignment: CDR1 SGHTA and CDR2 FQGNSA. For the CDR3, the DNA is TGTGCCAGCACACCTAGCGGGAGGACCGGGGAGCTGTTTTTT. This codes for CASTPSGRTGELFF.

CDR3 in amino acids: CAIRPAGLENEQFF. The CDR3 DNA is TGTGCCATCAGGCCAGCGGGTCTCGAAAATGAGCAGTTCTTC. V and J are TRBV10-3 and TRBJ2-1, with D maybe TRBD2 (6 bases). This CDR3 is built from 14 residues. From germline, CDR1 is ENHRY and CDR2 SYGVKD. Trimming removed 6 bases at V and 7 bases at J, with 16 bases between.

The CDR3, as DNA: TGTGCCAGCAGCCCGGGACAGAAAAACATTCAGTACTTC. It is translated as CASSPGQKNIQYF. The chain uses TRBV9 and TRBJ2-4, with 7 bases lining up with TRBD1. This CDR3 has 13 amino acids. Germline CDR1 reads SGDLS; CDR2 reads YYNGEE. V lost 4 bases, J lost 4 bases, and 2 bases stayed unmatched.

The chain has TRBV27 and TRBJ2-1; tentatively, D is TRBD1 (6 bases). Trimming pared 7 bases from V and 2 bases from J, leaving 12 bases between. This CDR3 is 14 amino acids long. CDR1 MNHEY and CDR2 SMNVEV come from the germline V gene (reference sequence). CDR3 DNA sequence: TGTGCCAGCACCTGGGGGACACCCTACAATGAGCAGTTCTTC. This codes for CASTWGTPYNEQFF.